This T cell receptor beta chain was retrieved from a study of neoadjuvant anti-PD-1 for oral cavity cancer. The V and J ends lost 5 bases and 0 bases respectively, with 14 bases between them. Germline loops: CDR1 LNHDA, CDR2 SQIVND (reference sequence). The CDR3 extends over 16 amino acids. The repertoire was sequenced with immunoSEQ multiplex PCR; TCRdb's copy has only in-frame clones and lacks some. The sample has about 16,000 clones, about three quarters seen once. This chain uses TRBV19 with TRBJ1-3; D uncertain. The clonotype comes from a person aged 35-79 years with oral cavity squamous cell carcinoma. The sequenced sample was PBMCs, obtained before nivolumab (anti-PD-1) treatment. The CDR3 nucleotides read TGTGCCAGTAGTCTGGCGGCAGGCTTCTCTGGAAACACCATATATTTT. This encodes CASSLAAGFSGNTIYF.